Described below is a single TCR beta chain sequence and its context. The clone's antigen remains unknown. No much larger clone exists at a distance of one base, and base qualities are not known. This sample is drawn from a study of regulatory T cells in long-lasting Graves disease (dated by TCRdb to 2020 to 2023). For context, the study as a whole: Persistent Graves' disease was defined as persistently positive TSH receptor autoantibodies together with antithyroid drug treatment for over 5 years. A total of 33 samples underwent TCR sequencing: around 13 from persistent and about 20 from newly diagnosed Graves' disease patients. Peripheral blood TCR sequencing and RNA sequencing compared persistent Graves' disease patients with newly diagnosed Graves' disease patients. The study took place in China and was registered as a clinical trial. In the clinical cohort, patients with persistent Graves' disease had used antithyroid drugs for an average of around 9.3 years. Paper-wide results and their limitations: Persistent patients shared more public clonotypes among themselves (around 2,700) than newly diagnosed patients did (more than 950). Only peripheral blood was studied, because thyroid tissue, the primary lesion, was inaccessible. As a limitation, the authors acknowledged that the small sample size may reduce accuracy. TRBV28, TRBJ1-2 and TRBJ2-5 were preferentially used in persistent disease, while TRBV20-1 and TRBJ2-1 were favored in newly diagnosed disease. Compared with newly diagnosed patients, persistent Graves' disease patients had lower TCR Shannon entropy and fewer highly expanded clones, which suggests clonal expansion. Sequencing and analysis were restricted to the TCR beta chain.

Libraries were prepared through multiplex PCR. Sequencing relied on an Illumina HiSeq 4000. CDR3 regions were amplified by Arm-PCR with iRepertoire HTBI primers to construct TCR beta libraries. PCR products were gel purified before sequencing. The source study handled its data this way. A total of fewer than 70 TRBV and some 15 TRBJ segments were identified across samples and were used for gene usage analysis of CDR3 amino acid clonotypes. COPE and FqMerger were used to merge the filtered high-quality paired reads into contigs. BLAST was used to align contigs to IMGT TRBV, TRBD and TRBJ reference genes, and CDR3 was defined according to IMGT. Highly expanded clones were defined as clonotypes with a frequency above 0.1%. Shannon entropy was used to measure repertoire diversity, and the Gini coefficient was used to measure V-J evenness. Public clonotypes were defined as clonotypes shared by more than one individual. In-frame beta chains were kept once TCRdb had trimmed the public reads at Q25 with fastp and called clones with MiXCR. Duplicate CDR3 protein sequences are folded into a single record with the most common DNA and genes. It is TCRdb's table, rather than the study itself, that gives the V and J calls and clone size. The sample table contains 700,000 or so distinct CDR3 sequences; only one count was recorded for 30% of them. Roughly 46% of the sample is held by the ten biggest clonotypes.

The label giving this sample's time point can be read as: persistent/refractory GD, antithyroid drugs over 5 years with positive TRAb. RNA was extracted from PBMCs in TRIzol for both TCR sequencing and RNA sequencing. The diagnosis of Graves' disease followed American Thyroid Association guidelines. Patients were recruited from an endocrinology department in Xi'an, China. Each patient gave approximately 8.8 milliliters of peripheral blood, collected in an EDTA anticoagulant tube. PBMCs were isolated by Ficoll Paque Plus density gradient separation without further T cell sorting. An Agilent 2100 Bioanalyzer and agarose gel were used to check RNA quality, while a NanoDrop 2000 measured RNA concentration. The CDR3 goes from the cysteine to the phenylalanine over 16 residues. This entry keeps only the CDR3 DNA: 48 bases, framed from base 1. The germline V and J ends show losses of 1 base and 7 bases respectively, and no gene match explains 4 bases of the junction. The germline V gene (reference sequence) yields DFQATT for CDR1 and SNEGSKA for CDR2.

The specimen comprised peripheral blood mononuclear cells (PBMCs), sampled when the disease was refractory, from a patient treated with antithyroid drugs. This receptor was obtained from a female donor with Graves disease. The rearrangement combines TRBV20-1 with TRBJ2-2; 15 junctional bases match TRBD2. Here is the DNA: TGCAGTGCTAGAGGGACTAGCGGGAGGGCCAACGGGGAGCTGTTTTTT. This encodes CSARGTSGRANGELFF.